The T cell receptor (beta chain) described here comes from a study of control samples from healthy donors and cancer patients. Some clones are missing from TCRdb's copy, which holds only in-frame ones; the method was immunoSEQ multiplex PCR. The profile shows over 100,000 clones, around nine tenths of them singletons. The germline V gene has CDR1 MDHEN and CDR2 SYDVKM. Trimming shortened V by 6 bases and J by 2 bases, and 16 bases separated the two germline ends. The CDR3 contains 16 residues. The sequence was obtained from a man aged 50 or older in good health. The sequenced sample consisted of blood. The rearrangement links TRBV28 to TRBJ1-4, with TRBD1 as a possible D gene (5 bases). The CDR3: CASSTPGVGTNEKLFF. The DNA for the CDR3 is TGTGCCAGCAGCACCCCGGGGGTGGGGACTAATGAAAAACTGTTTTTT.